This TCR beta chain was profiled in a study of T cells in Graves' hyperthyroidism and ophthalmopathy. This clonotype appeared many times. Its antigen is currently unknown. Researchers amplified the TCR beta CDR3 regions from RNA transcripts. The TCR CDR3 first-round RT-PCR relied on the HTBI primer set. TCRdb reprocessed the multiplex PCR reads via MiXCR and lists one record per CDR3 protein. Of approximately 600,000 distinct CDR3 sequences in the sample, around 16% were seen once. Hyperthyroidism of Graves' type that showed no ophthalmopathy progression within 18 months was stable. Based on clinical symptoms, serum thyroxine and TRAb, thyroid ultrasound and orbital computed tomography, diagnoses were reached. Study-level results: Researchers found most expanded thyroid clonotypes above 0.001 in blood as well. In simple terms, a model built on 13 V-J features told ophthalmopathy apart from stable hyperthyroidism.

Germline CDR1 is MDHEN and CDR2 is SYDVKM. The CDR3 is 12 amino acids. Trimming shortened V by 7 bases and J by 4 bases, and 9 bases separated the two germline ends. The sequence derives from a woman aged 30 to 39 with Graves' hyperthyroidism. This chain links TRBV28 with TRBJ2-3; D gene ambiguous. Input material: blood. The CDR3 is CASNSYSDTQYF. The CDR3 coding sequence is TGTGCCAGCAATAGCTACTCAGATACGCAGTATTTT.